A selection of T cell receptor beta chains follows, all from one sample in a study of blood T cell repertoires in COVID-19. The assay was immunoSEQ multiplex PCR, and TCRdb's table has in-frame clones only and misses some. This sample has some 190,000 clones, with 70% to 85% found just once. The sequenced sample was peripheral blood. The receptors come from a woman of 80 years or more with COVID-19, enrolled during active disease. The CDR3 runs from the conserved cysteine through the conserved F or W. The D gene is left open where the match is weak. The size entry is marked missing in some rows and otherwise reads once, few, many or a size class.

DNA: TGTGCCAGCAGCCACCCGGGAGCTCATGGCTACACCTTC
CDR3: CASSHPGAHGYTF
V: TRBV7-2
D: -
J: TRBJ1-2
size: -

DNA: TGTGCCATCAGTGAGTCTTCAGGGTGGGTCGGTGGCTACACCTTC
CDR3: CAISESSGWVGGYTF
V: TRBV10-3
D: -
J: TRBJ1-2
size: -

DNA: TGCGCCAGCAGAGTAGCCGGGGTTGCAACTAATGAAAAACTGTTTTTT
CDR3: CASRVAGVATNEKLFF
V: TRBV5-1
D: -
J: TRBJ1-4
size: -

DNA: TGCGCCAGCAGCTCGGGAACAGGGGCCTCGGGGGGCTACACCTTC
CDR3: CASSSGTGASGGYTF
V: TRBV5-1
D: TRBD1
J: TRBJ1-2
size: -

DNA: TGCGCCAGCAGCTTCCTAGTGGCGGGAACCTACGAGCAGTACTTC
CDR3: CASSFLVAGTYEQYF
V: TRBV5-1
D: -
J: TRBJ2-7
size: -

DNA: TGTGCCAGCACCCCGGGGGGGGATGGCACAGATACGCAGTATTTT
CDR3: CASTPGGDGTDTQYF
V: TRBV6-5
D: TRBD2
J: TRBJ2-3
size: -

DNA: TGCGCCAGCAGGACAGATATGGACACTGAAGCTTTCTTT
CDR3: CASRTDMDTEAFF
V: TRBV5-1
D: -
J: TRBJ1-1
size: -

DNA: TGTGCCAGCAGCGCCTGGGGAAGCGGATCACCCCTCCACTTT
CDR3: CASSAWGSGSPLHF
V: TRBV7-9
D: -
J: TRBJ1-6
size: -

DNA: TGCAGTGTGCGGGGTAGCGGAGCTGAAGCTTTCTTT
CDR3: CSVRGSGAEAFF
V: TRBV29-1
D: -
J: TRBJ1-1
size: few

DNA: TGTGCCAGTAGTATAGATCAACGGGGGGGCGGGACTGAAGCTTTCTTT
CDR3: CASSIDQRGGGTEAFF
V: TRBV19
D: -
J: TRBJ1-1
size: -

DNA: TGCGCCAGCAGCTTGTTGGGGACACTCTTCGCCTTC
CDR3: CASSLLGTLFAF
V: TRBV5-1
D: -
J: TRBJ1-2
size: -

DNA: TGTGCCAGCAGCTTGCCGGGGGGCGAAGAAAAACTGTTTTTT
CDR3: CASSLPGGEEKLFF
V: TRBV5-8
D: -
J: TRBJ1-4
size: -

DNA: TGTGCCAGCAGCCAATCCGGGACAGTTGGCTATGGCTACACCTTC
CDR3: CASSQSGTVGYGYTF
V: TRBV3-1/TRBV3-2
D: TRBD1
J: TRBJ1-2
size: -

DNA: TGTGCCAGCAGACAAACCGGGACAGGGTTTTACGAGCAGTACTTC
CDR3: CASRQTGTGFYEQYF
V: TRBV28
D: TRBD1
J: TRBJ2-7
size: -

DNA: TGCGCCAGCAGTGAGTCTGAAGTCGGAGCTTTCTTT
CDR3: CASSESEVGAFF
V: TRBV10-2
D: -
J: TRBJ1-1
size: once

DNA: TGTGCCAGCAGTTATCAGGTTAGAGCTTCTTACAATGAGCAGTTCTTC
CDR3: CASSYQVRASYNEQFF
V: TRBV6-6
D: -
J: TRBJ2-1
size: -

DNA: TGCGCCAGCAGCTTGGCTGACTTAACTGAAGCTTTCTTT
CDR3: CASSLADLTEAFF
V: TRBV5-1
D: -
J: TRBJ1-1
size: -

DNA: TGTGCCAGCAGGTCCAGGGGTGGAAACACCATATATTTT
CDR3: CASRSRGGNTIYF
V: TRBV3-1/TRBV3-2
D: -
J: TRBJ1-3
size: -

DNA: TGTGCCATCAGTTCTACAACGGGACTCCGTATCTACGAGCAGTACTTC
CDR3: CAISSTTGLRIYEQYF
V: TRBV10-3
D: -
J: TRBJ2-7
size: -

DNA: TGTGCCAGCAGCGCACAGCCGAACACTGAAGCTTTCTTT
CDR3: CASSAQPNTEAFF
V: TRBV7-2
D: -
J: TRBJ1-1
size: -

DNA: TGTGCCAGCAGTCCTCTCTGGGGCGCGGAACAGCCCCAGCATTTT
CDR3: CASSPLWGAEQPQHF
V: TRBV28
D: -
J: TRBJ1-5
size: few

DNA: TGCGCCAGCAGCTTGACCAGTCTCACTGAAGCTTTCTTT
CDR3: CASSLTSLTEAFF
V: TRBV5-1
D: -
J: TRBJ1-1
size: -

DNA: TGTGCCAGCAGCGTAGGGGCCGGCGAGCAGTACTTC
CDR3: CASSVGAGEQYF
V: TRBV9
D: -
J: TRBJ2-7
size: -

DNA: TGTGCCAGCAGTTTAAGACGGGAGGGCCGGAGAGATACGCAGTATTTT
CDR3: CASSLRREGRRDTQYF
V: TRBV28
D: TRBD2
J: TRBJ2-3
size: -

DNA: TGTGCCAGCAGCGGGACAGGGGGCAATCAGCCCCAGCATTTT
CDR3: CASSGTGGNQPQHF
V: TRBV6-5
D: TRBD1
J: TRBJ1-5
size: -

DNA: TGTGCCAGCAGACGGACAGGGAGGGATGTTGGCTACACCTTC
CDR3: CASRRTGRDVGYTF
V: TRBV5-6
D: TRBD1
J: TRBJ1-2
size: -

DNA: TGTGCCAGCTCACCAAGGCCGGGGAGAGAGACCCAGTACTTC
CDR3: CASSPRPGRETQYF
V: TRBV18
D: -
J: TRBJ2-5
size: -

DNA: TGCAGCGTTGAAGGAGGGAGCCACCACTATGGCTACACCTTC
CDR3: CSVEGGSHHYGYTF
V: TRBV29-1
D: -
J: TRBJ1-2
size: -

DNA: TGTGCCAGCAGCTTGGTCGACCAACAGGGGCCCCTCTATGGCTACACCTTC
CDR3: CASSLVDQQGPLYGYTF
V: TRBV5-5
D: TRBD1
J: TRBJ1-2
size: -

DNA: TGTGCCAGCAGCTTAGGGGTCGGAGGGGCCTATGGCTACACCTTC
CDR3: CASSLGVGGAYGYTF
V: TRBV7-2
D: -
J: TRBJ1-2
size: -

DNA: TGTGCCAGCAGTCAATTTTCAGGAGGGTCGGACTACGAGCAGTACTTC
CDR3: CASSQFSGGSDYEQYF
V: TRBV28
D: -
J: TRBJ2-7
size: -

DNA: TGTGCCAGCAGGGATACAGGGGGCGAGCAGTACTTC
CDR3: CASRDTGGEQYF
V: TRBV12-3/TRBV12-4
D: TRBD1
J: TRBJ2-7
size: -

DNA: TGTGCCTCGTCCGGGTACTATGGCTACACCTTC
CDR3: CASSGYYGYTF
V: TRBV19
D: -
J: TRBJ1-2
size: -

DNA: TGCGCCAGCAGCCCGGGACTAGCGGGATTTAATGAGCAGTTCTTC
CDR3: CASSPGLAGFNEQFF
V: TRBV4-1
D: TRBD2
J: TRBJ2-1
size: -

DNA: TGCGCCAGCAGCCAAGATGGCTTTACAGGGGGTGGGAGGAATCAGCCCCAGCATTTT
CDR3: CASSQDGFTGGGRNQPQHF
V: TRBV4-1
D: TRBD1
J: TRBJ1-5
size: -

DNA: TGTGCCAGCCGGACAGGATCGGATGGCTACACCTTC
CDR3: CASRTGSDGYTF
V: TRBV19
D: TRBD1
J: TRBJ1-2
size: -

DNA: TGTGCCAGCAGGGGAGGGGGATATAGCAATCAGCCCCAGCATTTT
CDR3: CASRGGGYSNQPQHF
V: TRBV28
D: -
J: TRBJ1-5
size: -

DNA: TGTGCCAGCAACCTAGCGGGTGGTAATGAGCAGTTCTTC
CDR3: CASNLAGGNEQFF
V: TRBV27
D: TRBD2
J: TRBJ2-1
size: -

DNA: TGTGCCAGTACGGCCGGAGGGGACCGGTACAATGAGCAGTTCTTC
CDR3: CASTAGGDRYNEQFF
V: TRBV19
D: -
J: TRBJ2-1
size: -

DNA: TGTGCCAGCAGCTTCACAGGCCGAGACGTAGAGACCCAGTACTTC
CDR3: CASSFTGRDVETQYF
V: TRBV5-6
D: -
J: TRBJ2-5
size: -

DNA: TGTGCCAGTAGTATAGCGGTCAGGGCGGAGACCCAGTACTTC
CDR3: CASSIAVRAETQYF
V: TRBV19
D: -
J: TRBJ2-5
size: -

DNA: TGTGCCAGTTCCTACACGGCGCTCTCGGGACAGCCTAATGAAAAACTGTTTTTT
CDR3: CASSYTALSGQPNEKLFF
V: TRBV18
D: TRBD1
J: TRBJ1-4
size: -